Below, 14 T cell receptor beta chains from the same sample are listed, as sequenced in a study of OX40 agonist ivuxolimab in advanced cancers. Data came from immunoSEQ multiplex PCR; TCRdb stores just in-frame clones and leaves some out. Among around 69,000 clones listed, about 90% were seen once. The sample in question was CD4+ or CD8+ T cells sorted from blood, obtained in a trial of the OX40 agonist ivuxolimab. These receptors originate from an adult with an advanced solid tumor such as melanoma, head and neck, liver or kidney cancer.

This chain connects TRBV19 to TRBJ2-7; the match to TRBD2 covers 13 bases. The trim removed 8 bases at V and 1 base at J, leaving 5 bases unmatched. In germline, CDR1 is LNHDA, CDR2 SQIVND (reference sequence). This CDR3 spans 15 amino acids. The CDR3, as DNA: TGTGCCAGTTCCGAGACTAGCGGGAGGTCCTACGAGCAGTACTTC. Translated, it gives CASSETSGRSYEQYF.

This chain uses TRBV7-9 with TRBJ2-3; D might be TRBD1 (6 bases). Trimming took off 6 bases at V and 2 bases at J, with 12 bases between the two ends. CDR3 length: 14 residues. Germline values: CDR1 SEHNR, CDR2 FQNEAQ (reference sequence). The CDR3 protein is CASSKQGFTDTQYF. For the CDR3, the DNA is TGTGCCAGCAGTAAACAGGGATTCACAGATACGCAGTATTTT.

Concerning this clone: Other DNA sequences from this sample encode an identical CDR3 as well. V gene TRBV6-4 combines with J gene TRBJ1-6, with a possible D match to TRBD1 (5 bases). The CDR3 has 15 residues. In germline, CDR1 is MRHNA, CDR2 SNTAGT. V was cut by 4 bases and J by 8 bases, with 15 bases left in between. The CDR3 reads CASSGHQVRDSPLHF. DNA for the CDR3: TGTGCCAGCAGTGGCCACCAGGTCAGGGATTCACCCCTCCACTTT.

The CDR3 DNA sequence: TGTGCCAGCACAGGAGGTAGGCCCCATTCACCCCTCCACTTT. It translates to CASTGGRPHSPLHF. This rearrangement joins TRBV6-1 to TRBJ1-6, with D unclear. Per germline, CDR1 MNHNS and CDR2 SASEGT. V was pared by 7 bases and J by 8 bases, with 15 bases between. CDR3 length equals 14 residues.

The chain uses TRBV18 and TRBJ2-7, with D possibly being TRBD1 or TRBD2 (5 bases each). This CDR3 has 13 amino acids. The germline gives CDR1 KGHSH, CDR2 LQKENI. Between the trimmed V and J ends, which lost 2 bases and 3 bases, there was a span of 8 bases. In DNA, the CDR3 is TGTGCCAGCTCACCAGGGGGTCGCTACGAGCAGTACTTC. Its translation: CASSPGGRYEQYF.

V usage is TRBV19 and J usage is TRBJ1-3, with 7 bases fitting TRBD1. Germline V gene lookup returns CDR1 LNHDA and CDR2 SQIVND (reference sequence). This CDR3 is 15 amino acids long. V was clipped by 1 base and J by 2 bases; unmatched bases: 2. CDR3 in DNA: TGTGCCAGTAGTATAGGAGGGGGCACTGGAAACACCATATATTTT. Its protein product is CASSIGGGTGNTIYF. Full variable domain (rest looked up from reference TRBV19 and TRBJ1-3): DGGITQSPKYLFRKEGQNVTLSCEQNLNHDAMYWYRQDPGQGLRLIYYSQIVNDFQKGDIAEGYSVSREKKESFPLTVTSAQKNPTAFYLCASSIGGGTGNTIYFGEGSWLTVV.

The chain uses TRBV27 and TRBJ1-2; D gene uncertain. The CDR3 extends over 12 amino acids. CDR1 and CDR2 (germline): MNHEY, SMNVEV (reference sequence). Trimming cost V 8 bases and J 5 bases, with 12 bases left between them. The CDR3 is CASGTARYGYTF. In DNA, the CDR3 is TGTGCCAGCGGCACAGCCAGATATGGCTACACCTTC.

This clone was seen only a few times. The J gene is TRBJ1-3, the V gene TRBV19; D remains ambiguous. This CDR3 is 14 amino acids long. CDR1 LNHDA and CDR2 SQIVND come from the germline V gene (reference sequence). V lost 1 base and J lost 2, with 6 bases in between. Written as DNA, the CDR3 is TGTGCCAGTAGTATAGGCCCGGCTGGAAACACCATATATTTT. It encodes CASSIGPAGNTIYF.

This clone was observed a handful of times. Relative to the germline gene, one junction end is altered; a read error may explain this. The V call is TRBV2, the J call TRBJ1-2, with 7 bases fitting TRBD1. This CDR3 contains 12 residues. Germline V gene data show CDR1 as SNHLY and CDR2 as FYNNEI. For the CDR3, the DNA is TGTGCCAGCAGTGTTCGGGAGGGGGCCATTGCCTTC. This codes for CASSVREGAIAF.

The genes are TRBV11-1 and TRBJ2-3; perhaps TRBD1 as D (6 bases). Germline assignment: CDR1 SGHAT and CDR2 FQDESV (reference sequence). The CDR3 consists of 15 residues. V was trimmed by 4 bases and J by 3 bases, leaving 14 bases between them. For the CDR3, the DNA is TGTGCCAGCAGCTCGGCAGGGGTGTGGACAGATACGCAGTATTTT. Its translation: CASSSAGVWTDTQYF.

CDR3 in amino acids: CASSADWGAGANVLTF. CDR3 nucleotides: TGTGCCAGCAGCGCGGATTGGGGGGCAGGGGCCAACGTCCTGACTTTC. The J gene is TRBJ2-6, the V gene TRBV9; D might be TRBD1 or TRBD2, each matching 6 bases. Trimming took off 3 bases at V and 4 bases at J, with 14 bases between the two ends. The CDR3 totals 16 residues. CDR1 is SGDLS, CDR2 YYNGEE, per germline.

The V and J genes are TRBV6-5 and TRBJ2-3; 9 bases are shared with TRBD2. CDR1 is MNHEY, CDR2 SVGAGI, per germline. The CDR3 is 15 amino acids. V gave up 5 bases and J gave up 7 bases; unmatched junction bases: 10. Here the CDR3 DNA reads TGTGCCAGCAGTAGGAGCGGGGGGCATGTTAATACGCAGTATTTT. It encodes CASSRSGGHVNTQYF.

The chain recombines TRBV4-2 with TRBJ2-5; 8 bases map to TRBD1. This CDR3 spans 16 amino acids. The trim removed 1 base at V and 4 bases at J, leaving 8 bases unmatched. Germline V lookup: CDR1 LGHNA, CDR2 YNFKEQ. Written as DNA, the CDR3 is TGTGCCAGCAGCCAAGCGGCCCAGGGGGCGGGAGAGACCCAGTACTTC. It yields the protein CASSQAAQGAGETQYF.

The chain is built from TRBV7-9 and TRBJ2-1; tentatively, D is TRBD1 (5 bases). V was clipped by 5 bases and J by 2 bases, with 16 bases between them. The germline gives CDR1 SEHNR, CDR2 FQNEAQ (reference sequence). The CDR3 is 16 amino acids. The CDR3 region has the DNA TGTGCCAGCAGCCCCACCCCTGACAGTGCCTACAATGAGCAGTTCTTC. The encoded protein is CASSPTPDSAYNEQFF. Supplemented by reference TRBV7-9 and TRBJ2-1, the full variable domain reads DTGVSQNPRHKITKRGQNVTFRCDPISEHNRLYWYRQTLGQGPEFLTYFQNEAQLEKSRLLSDRFSAERPKGSFSTLEIQRTEQGDSAMYLCASSPTPDSAYNEQFFGPGTRLTVL.